This T cell receptor (beta chain) is drawn from a study of shared clonotypes between healthy human individuals. Study-wide points: Sampling used blood alone; tissue repertoires probably differ. With few donors, the genetic and exposure-history diversity represented was limited.

Profiled with immunoSEQ multiplex PCR; TCRdb holds only in-frame clones, not every one. The profile shows some 1,900,000 clones, roughly 94% of them singletons. CD8 cells classed as naive were CD45RO-negative and positively selected for CCR7, excluding terminally differentiated effector memory CD45RA+ cells. As to this clone: The antigen is unknown.

This receptor was identified in a man in his late teens or twenties in good health. The sample taken for sequencing was naive CD8+ T cells sorted from blood.

CDR3 protein: CASSQEGGGEGTDTQYF. DNA of the CDR3: TGCGCCAGCAGCCAAGAAGGAGGCGGAGAGGGCACAGATACGCAGTATTTT. V and J are TRBV4-3 and TRBJ2-3, with a possible D match to TRBD2 (5 bases). V lost 0 bases and J lost 1, with 14 bases in between. Germline V gives CDR1 LGHNA, CDR2 YSLEER. The CDR3 is made up of 17 amino acids.